This T cell receptor (beta chain) originates from a study of beta chain features in type 1 diabetes (dated by TCRdb to between 2017 and 2018). For context, the study as a whole: No differences in mean age, gender distribution, total cell number or subset yield were found between patients and healthy donors. A total of roughly 110 million sorted cells were examined across all samples, and the number of cells per subset was strongly correlated with RNA yield. The study compared TCRB repertoires of sorted circulating CD4+ T cell subsets between recently diagnosed type 1 diabetes patients and matched healthy donors. Naive and central memory subsets were obtained from all 28 donors, but regulatory and stem cell-like memory subsets were isolated from only 8 patients and 8 healthy donors.

Broad study findings and their caveats: Fewer insertions and more nucleotide deletions at VDJ recombination sites were observed in patients with type 1 diabetes, implying thymic rearrangement abnormalities. PCR might favor shorter templates, but patient and control samples were amplified and corrected together, so any skew would affect both groups equally. In all four CD4+ subsets, TCRB CDR3 length was moderately but significantly shorter in type 1 diabetes patients. Because cDNA rather than genomic DNA was sequenced, highly expressing activated cells could have been over-represented, although no difference in activation and CD3 levels was found between groups. HLA sub-analyses involved small numbers of individuals, so any influence of HLA type on TCRB rearrangement remained unresolved. Naive, central memory and regulatory TCRB repertoires appeared more similar among patients than among healthy donors.

The entire isolated RNA was reverse transcribed using the High Capacity cDNA Reverse Transcription Kit, and thus expressed TCRB transcripts were sequenced. Naive, central memory and regulatory T cell samples underwent deep immunoSEQ sequencing, averaging about 3.5 million total reads per sample. Sorted cells were lysed in RLT buffer and RNA was extracted with DNase-treated RNeasy Micro or Mini kits, depending on cell number. Each cell subset was processed on its own to prevent cross-contamination, while patient and healthy donor samples were processed together. The immunoSEQ multiplex PCR was used to amplify TCRB sequences from cDNA, generating 87-bp fragments that spanned the CDR3 region. The amplicons were sequenced using the Illumina HiSeq platform. Per the authors' processing: Synthetic template baselines were used to correct PCR bias computationally, reads within Hamming distance 2 were collapsed together, and singletons that could not be merged were discarded. Reads were aligned against IMGT so that V, D and J genes, CDR3 length and insertions or deletions at six rearrangement sites could be assigned. Clonotype counts were normalized to sorted cell number within each subset before computing true diversity and Gini coefficients with the tcR R package. The overlap coefficient, calculated on TCRB nucleotide sequences, was used to measure repertoire sharing. Out-of-frame TCRB sequences from naive cells were analyzed to stand in for the pre-selection repertoire. TCRdb provides this immuneACCESS table in a form limited to in-frame rearrangements. Some clones are lacking; in checked studies, under half of them reflect an unresolved V gene, and why the rest are absent is not known. From that table come the V and J calls and clone size; the DNA was used to work out D and trimming. The table for this sample lists around 500,000 clones; roughly 11% of them were counted only once. The ten most abundant clones make up more than 0.045% of the sample.

Each donor gave one peripheral blood draw, averaging approximately 0.12 L, which was collected into heparinised tubes. Using a panel that included CD45RO, CCR7, CD25, CD127, CD95 and CD27, naive, central memory, regulatory and stem cell-like memory CD4+ T cells were sorted on a BD FACSAria II. All sorted populations exceeded 95% purity. Right away, PBMCs were isolated by Lymphoprep density gradient centrifugation and were stained directly, with no culture step. To minimize batch effects, samples were stained and sorted in pairs, one healthy donor with one patient per experiment. A remark on this clone: Its antigen target is currently unknown. Base qualities are not recorded, but no much larger clone differs from it by a single base.

Measured from the cysteine to the phenylalanine, the CDR3 is 16 residues long. Only the CDR3 DNA is retained, 48 bases long and in frame from the first base. CDR1 and CDR2 (SEHNR, FQNEAQ) derive from the germline V gene (reference sequence). V and J are truncated by 2 bases and 0 bases respectively, leaving an intervening sequence of 11 bases. Sequencing was carried out using naive CD4+ T cells from blood. The cell subset or site label, read with the paper, signifies: true naive CD4+ T cells. The V gene is TRBV7-9 and the J gene is TRBJ2-4; no confident D gene assignment can be made. This receptor was identified in a woman aged 18-29 years in good health. The CDR3 corresponds to CASSLFTSKAKNIQYF. The DNA sequence is given as TGTGCCAGCAGCTTATTTACCTCCAAAGCCAAAAACATTCAGTACTTC.